This T cell receptor (beta chain) was captured by sequencing in a study of blood T cell repertoires in COVID-19. As originally analysed: Using reference gene primer amplification, nucleated cell counts were estimated. The method was immunoSEQ multiplex PCR; TCRdb's version includes in-frame clones alone and lacks a portion of them. Clone size and V and J calls were adopted from that table, with D and trimming inferred from the DNA. The sample yields under 250,000 clones, nearly 90% seen once. Study members were between about 18 and 90 years old and lived in 20 to 30 US regions. V gave up 1 base and J gave up 1 base, with 11 bases separating them. Germline values: CDR1 LNHDA, CDR2 SQIVND (reference sequence). This CDR3 has 15 amino acids.

Sample: PBMCs or T cells enriched from blood (not recorded which). This rearrangement joins TRBV19 to TRBJ2-7; D may be TRBD2 (6 bases). The origin of this receptor is a man between 25 and 39 years old who had recovered from COVID-19. Here the CDR3 reads CASSIGSGASYEQYF. DNA of the CDR3: TGTGCCAGTAGTATAGGTTCGGGAGCTTCCTACGAGCAGTACTTC.